This T cell receptor beta chain was recovered during a study of cytomegalovirus exposure and HLA in healthy donors. The table came from immunoSEQ multiplex PCR; TCRdb's copy has only in-frame clones and leaves some out. The sample contains roughly 150,000 clones, just over 90% of which appear only once. CDR3 length equals 15 residues. CDR1 SEHNR and CDR2 FQNEAQ come from the germline V gene (reference sequence). Trimming removed 2 bases from V and 4 bases from J, with 12 bases in between. The chain employs TRBV7-9 and TRBJ1-3, with TRBD1 as a possible D gene (6 bases). Sequencing was done on a sample of PBMCs. This sequence was found in a man aged 18 to 30 in good health and CMV-seronegative. The CDR3 sequence: CASSLITGYGNTIYF. The CDR3 DNA reads as TGTGCCAGCAGCTTAATTACAGGGTACGGAAACACCATATATTTT.